These 8 T cell receptor beta chains were sequenced from one sample in a study of control samples from healthy donors and cancer patients. Some clones are missing from TCRdb's copy, which holds only in-frame ones; the method was immunoSEQ multiplex PCR. The sample carries about 92,000 clones, approximately 82% recorded once. The sample consisted of blood. The origin of the receptors is a woman aged 60-75 years in good health.

Here the CDR3 DNA reads TGTGCCACCTGTTGTAGCGGGGGAGACACGCAGTATTTT. Its protein is CATCCSGGDTQYF. The rearrangement links TRBV6-5 to TRBJ2-3, with 9 bases matching TRBD2. With 10 bases clipped from V and 9 bases from J, the junction kept 11 bases outside the gene matches. CDR3 length: 13 residues. Germline V lookup: CDR1 MNHEY, CDR2 SVGAGI.

The chain is built from TRBV7-2 and TRBJ2-5, with 9 bases aligning to TRBD2. This CDR3 comprises 18 residues. Trimming at V came to 1 base and at J to 1 base, leaving 10 bases not matched to a gene. Germline V gene lookup returns CDR1 SGHTA and CDR2 FQGNSA. The CDR3: CASSLGGTSSSAQETQYF. The CDR3 DNA reads as TGTGCCAGCAGCTTAGGGGGGACTAGCAGCTCCGCCCAAGAGACCCAGTACTTC.

This sequence joins TRBV27 and TRBJ2-7; 10 bases line up with TRBD2. The CDR3 contains 13 residues. The J segment lost 5 bases and the V segment lost 6 bases, leaving 4 bases of the junction unmatched. Germline CDR1 and CDR2: MNHEY and SMNVEV (reference sequence). For the CDR3, the DNA is TGTGCCAGCAGCAAGCGGGAGGGGGACGAGCAGTACTTC. It translates to CASSKREGDEQYF.

The gene calls are TRBV28 and TRBJ1-6; D not certain. Trimming cost V 2 bases and J 7 bases, with 6 bases left between them. This CDR3 has 13 amino acids. Looked up from germline, CDR1 is MDHEN and CDR2 is SYDVKM. The CDR3 DNA follows: TGTGCCAGCAGTTTAAGAGGAAATTCACCCCTCCACTTT. Translating it yields CASSLRGNSPLHF.

This chain uses TRBV28 with TRBJ2-3; 14 bases fit TRBD2. The germline CDR1 and CDR2 sequences are MDHEN and SYDVKM. The CDR3 is 16 residues long. J lost 1 base, V lost 8 bases, and 5 bases had no gene match. The chain's CDR3 is CASLGTSGSGTDTQYF. The DNA of the CDR3 is TGTGCCAGCCTGGGGACTAGCGGGAGCGGCACAGATACGCAGTATTTT.

DNA for the CDR3: TGTGCCAGCAGCCAAGAGTCCGGACAGGGATATGGCTACACCTTC. This sequence encodes CASSQESGQGYGYTF. The genes are TRBV3-1 (or the pseudogene TRBV3-2) and TRBJ1-2, with TRBD1 matching 8 bases. Trimming cost V 0 bases and J 5 bases; bases outside gene matches: 5. The CDR3 runs 15 residues. Germline CDR1 and CDR2: LGHDT and YNNKEL (reference sequence).

Only a few counts were recorded for this clone. The rearrangement uses TRBV6-5 and TRBJ1-2, with a possible D match to TRBD1 (6 bases). The germline CDR1 and CDR2 sequences are MNHEY and SVGAGI. CDR3 length: 16 residues. V was clipped by 2 bases and J by 4 bases, with 17 bases between them. The CDR3 nucleotides are TGTGCCAGCAGTTACCAGACAGGTGCCGGAGGCTATGGCTACACCTTC. Protein product: CASSYQTGAGGYGYTF.

The J gene is TRBJ1-6, the V gene TRBV5-1; D not resolved. This CDR3 spans 14 amino acids. Germline V gives CDR1 SGHRS, CDR2 YFSETQ. The germline V and J ends were trimmed by 0 bases and 7 bases, with 8 bases remaining between them. In nucleotides, the CDR3 is TGCGCCAGCAGCTTGGATAGCGGGAATTCACCCCTCCACTTT. Encoded protein: CASSLDSGNSPLHF.